Each of the 19 T cell receptor beta chains below was sequenced from the same sample in a study of blood T cell repertoires in COVID-19. Assay used: immunoSEQ multiplex PCR; TCRdb lists only in-frame clones, some missing. Of about 120,000 clones listed, around nine tenths are singletons. Sequenced sample: peripheral blood. These TCRs come from a woman aged 80 or over with acute or convalescent COVID-19.

This clone came up a few times. The chain links TRBV7-6 to TRBJ1-1; 9 nucleotides align to TRBD1. Germline CDR1 reads SGHVS; CDR2 reads FNYEAQ. With 5 bases clipped from V and 3 bases from J, the junction kept 10 bases outside the gene matches. The length of the CDR3 is 16 residues. Here the CDR3 DNA reads TGTGCCAGCAGCCCCGGACAGGGGTGGGCCTACACTGAAGCTTTCTTT. Its protein product is CASSPGQGWAYTEAFF.

Concerning this clone: Different DNA sequences within this sample yield the same CDR3. The chain links TRBV4-3 to TRBJ2-1, with D possibly TRBD2 on 6 matching bases. The V end lost 0 bases, the J end lost 7 bases, and 13 bases lay between the germline ends. From germline, CDR1 is LGHNA and CDR2 YSLEER. This CDR3 spans 15 amino acids. Here the CDR3 DNA reads TGCGCCAGCAGCCAAGATGCTAGCGTAAATAATGAGCAGTTCTTC. This sequence encodes CASSQDASVNNEQFF.

CDR3 residues: CASRSDRTGELFF. CDR3 nucleotide sequence: TGTGCCAGCAGGTCGGACAGGACCGGGGAGCTGTTTTTT. This rearrangement joins TRBV5-6 to TRBJ2-2, with 7 bases that match TRBD1. This CDR3 is built from 13 residues. V lost 5 bases and J lost 5; bases outside the gene matches: 3. In germline, CDR1 is SGHDT, CDR2 YYEEEE.

This clone showed up just a few times. V and J are TRBV28 and TRBJ1-1; 9 bases match TRBD1. J lost 11 bases, V lost 6 bases, and 10 bases had no gene match. CDR1 MDHEN and CDR2 SYDVKM come from the germline V gene. The CDR3 extends over 13 amino acids. In DNA, the CDR3 is TGTGCCAGCAGCTTACTACAGGGGGCGCCGGCTTTCTTT. It specifies CASSLLQGAPAFF. Using reference TRBV28 and TRBJ1-1 for the parts outside the CDR3, the full variable domain is DVKVTQSSRYLVKRTGEKVFLECVQDMDHENMFWYRQDPGLGLRLIYFSYDVKMKEKGDIPEGYSVSREKKERFSLILESASTNQTSMYLCASSLLQGAPAFFGQGTRLTVV.

The chain couples TRBV4-2 to TRBJ1-4, with D tentatively TRBD1 (5 bases). CDR3 length: 16 residues. With 1 base removed from V and 7 bases from J, the gap between germline ends came to 16 bases. CDR1 is LGHNA and CDR2 is YNFKEQ in the germline V gene. The CDR3, as DNA: TGTGCCAGCAGCCAAGTCGGAGGGGCCGAGAGTGAAAAACTGTTTTTT. Protein sequence: CASSQVGGAESEKLFF.

This clone was counted a few times. The chain joins TRBV5-8 to TRBJ2-5; 9 nucleotides agree with TRBD2. V gave up 0 bases and J gave up 7 bases; unmatched junction bases: 7. This CDR3 contains 15 residues. CDR1 SGHTS and CDR2 YDEGEE come from the germline V gene. This chain's CDR3 is CASSLVAGVVRTQYF. The DNA for the CDR3 is TGTGCCAGCAGCTTGGTAGCGGGGGTCGTTCGGACCCAGTACTTC. The full variable domain, rest sourced from reference TRBV5-8 and TRBJ2-5, is EAGVTQSPTHLIKTRGQQATLRCSPISGHTSVYWYQQALGLGLQFLLWYDEGEERNRGNFPPRFSGRQFPNYSSELNVNALELEDSALYLCASSLVAGVVRTQYFGPGTRLLVL.

The rearrangement links TRBV7-9 to TRBJ2-7, with 14 bases aligning to TRBD2. Germline V gene lookup returns CDR1 SEHNR and CDR2 FQNEAQ (reference sequence). The CDR3 covers 17 residues. V dropped 5 bases and J dropped 3; count of bases not matched to a gene: 9. In nucleotides, the CDR3 is TGTGCCAGCAGCCCGACTAGCGGGAGGGCCTTTGGCTACGAGCAGTACTTC. This codes for CASSPTSGRAFGYEQYF.

The genes are TRBV12-3 or TRBV12-4 and TRBJ1-2; 8 nucleotides align to TRBD1. Germline trimming cut 7 bases from V and 5 bases from J; bases unmatched to any gene: 6. This CDR3 is built from 13 residues. The CDR3 DNA sequence: TGTGCCAGCACCCCCCAGGGGGCTTATGGCTACACCTTC. Amino acid sequence: CASTPQGAYGYTF.

J is TRBJ1-2 and V is TRBV7-2; 7 nucleotides match TRBD1. Trimming took 5 bases from V and 5 from J; bases not matched to a gene: 20. The CDR3 contains 18 residues. Germline V gene lookup returns CDR1 SGHTA and CDR2 FQGNSA. Here the CDR3 reads CASSPPGGDRELGYGYTF. CDR3 DNA sequence: TGTGCCAGCAGCCCCCCCGGCGGAGACAGGGAATTAGGGTATGGCTACACCTTC.

The chain couples TRBV6-5 to TRBJ1-2; D possibly corresponds to TRBD1 (5 bases). Deletions cut 5 bases from V and 2 bases from J, with 9 bases between. This CDR3 comprises 13 residues. The germline gives CDR1 MNHEY, CDR2 SVGAGI. The CDR3 region has the DNA TGTGCCAGCAGTCTCCAGGGAAACTATGGCTACACCTTC. Its protein product is CASSLQGNYGYTF.

The V gene is TRBV19, the J gene TRBJ1-1; TRBD1 agrees at 7 bases. J was trimmed by 1 base and V by 6 bases; bases with no gene match: 2. CDR3 length: 13 residues. Germline values: CDR1 LNHDA, CDR2 SQIVND (reference sequence). The CDR3: CASRGQTNTEAFF. The CDR3 DNA follows: TGTGCCAGTAGGGGACAGACGAACACTGAAGCTTTCTTT.

The chain uses TRBV7-2 and TRBJ1-6; unclear D gene. Germline-derived CDR1 and CDR2 are SGHTA and FQGNSA. V lost 1 base and J lost 6, with 4 bases in between. The CDR3 spans 13 residues. CDR3 loop: CASSLGLNSPLHF. The CDR3 DNA sequence: TGTGCCAGCAGCTTAGGACTTAATTCACCCCTCCACTTT.

A remark on this clone: Other DNA sequences of this sample code for an identical CDR3. The chain joins TRBV5-1 to TRBJ2-5, with 7 bases fitting TRBD1. The CDR3 consists of 13 residues. Trimming took 2 bases from V and 4 from J; bases not matched to a gene: 2. The germline gives CDR1 SGHRS, CDR2 YFSETQ. CDR3 nucleotide sequence: TGCGCCAGCAGCTTAGGGGGCGGAGAGACCCAGTACTTC. This codes for CASSLGGGETQYF.

Points on this clone: The sample contains more than one DNA sequence encoding this CDR3. The chain uses TRBV5-1 and TRBJ2-1; 9 positions agree with TRBD2. The CDR3 sequence is 15 residues long. The germline V gene encodes CDR1 SGHRS and CDR2 YFSETQ. The junction had 3 bases not matched to a gene; V was cut back by 1 base and J by 4 bases. CDR3 DNA: TGCGCCAGCAGCTTGCTCGCGGGGGGGTACAATGAGCAGTTCTTC. This gives the protein CASSLLAGGYNEQFF.

This chain's CDR3 is CASSFGNRLNTEAFF. CDR3 nucleotides: TGTGCCAGCAGCTTCGGTAACAGGCTGAACACTGAAGCTTTCTTT. The genes are TRBV13 and TRBJ1-1; a possible D gene is TRBD1 (5 bases). Germline CDR1 reads PRHDT; CDR2 reads FYEKMQ (reference sequence). V lost 3 bases, J lost 0 bases, and 11 bases lay in between. The CDR3 covers 15 residues. Supplemented by reference TRBV13 and TRBJ1-1, the full variable domain reads AAGVIQSPRHLIKEKRETATLKCYPIPRHDTVYWYQQGPGQDPQFLISFYEKMQSDKGSIPDRFSAQQFSDYHSELNMSSLELGDSALYFCASSFGNRLNTEAFFGQGTRLTVV.

V gene TRBV19 combines with J gene TRBJ1-5, with D hard to call. CDR1 is LNHDA, CDR2 SQIVND, per germline (reference sequence). The CDR3 has 13 amino acids. Trimming shortened V by 1 base and J by 1 base, and 2 bases separated the two germline ends. The CDR3 protein is CASSIASNQPQHF. CDR3 DNA sequence: TGTGCCAGTAGTATAGCAAGCAATCAGCCCCAGCATTTT.

V and J are TRBV19 and TRBJ2-5; TRBD2 aligns across 9 bases. The V segment lost 3 bases and the J segment 5 bases; nucleotides outside the gene matches: 4. Germline V gene lookup returns CDR1 LNHDA and CDR2 SQIVND (reference sequence). There are 14 residues in the CDR3. In DNA, the CDR3 is TGTGCCAGTAGTATCGGGCGGGGGGGTGAGACCCAGTACTTC. Translation gives CASSIGRGGETQYF. Based on the CDR3 plus reference TRBV19 and TRBJ2-5, the full variable domain is DGGITQSPKYLFRKEGQNVTLSCEQNLNHDAMYWYRQDPGQGLRLIYYSQIVNDFQKGDIAEGYSVSREKKESFPLTVTSAQKNPTAFYLCASSIGRGGETQYFGPGTRLLVL.

The chain is built from TRBV19 and TRBJ2-3; 10 bases fit TRBD2. V gave up 1 base and J gave up 2 bases; unmatched junction bases: 6. This CDR3 spans 17 amino acids. Germline CDR1 reads LNHDA; CDR2 reads SQIVND (reference sequence). Here the CDR3 reads CASSIAERGGFTDTQYF. CDR3 sequence (DNA): TGTGCCAGTAGTATAGCTGAGCGGGGGGGCTTCACAGATACGCAGTATTTT.

The chain employs TRBV18 and TRBJ2-5, with D possibly matching TRBD2 (5 bases). This CDR3 contains 18 residues. V lost 3 bases, J lost 5 bases, and 25 bases lay in between. Germline-derived CDR1 and CDR2 are KGHSH and LQKENI. CDR3 sequence reads: CASSPVLLSRGEPETQYF. CDR3 DNA: TGTGCCAGCTCACCTGTGCTTCTTAGTCGGGGAGAACCGGAGACCCAGTACTTC.